This is a list of T cell receptor beta chains from one sample in a study of shared clonotypes between healthy human individuals. Data came from immunoSEQ multiplex PCR; TCRdb stores just in-frame clones and leaves some out. The sample lists 2 million to 2.5 million clones, 80% to 95% occurring once. The sequenced material came from naive CD4+ T cells from PBMCs. Source of these receptors: a young man in good health. Some clones in this sample may be carry-over from other donors' samples. The CDR3 runs from the conserved cysteine through the conserved F or W. The D gene is left open where the match is weak. Clone size, where shown, is once, few, many, or a class for clones that have expanded.

J gene | clone size | D gene | V gene | CDR3 protein | CDR3 DNA
TRBJ1-4 | - | - | TRBV5-1 | CASSLYGLGALEKLFF | TGCGCCAGCAGCTTGTACGGGTTGGGGGCCCTTGAAAAACTGTTTTTT
TRBJ1-5 | once | - | TRBV10-3 | CAISESYRSSNQPQHF | TGTGCCATCAGTGAGTCGTACAGGTCTAGCAATCAGCCCCAGCATTTT
TRBJ2-1 | - | - | TRBV28 | CASSRLGGGGYNEQFF | TGTGCCAGCAGCCGCTTAGGGGGCGGGGGTTACAATGAGCAGTTCTTC
TRBJ1-5 | - | TRBD1 | TRBV18 | CASSTQGADQPQHF | TGTGCCAGCTCAACGCAGGGGGCGGATCAGCCCCAGCATTTT
TRBJ2-1 | - | TRBD2 | TRBV27 | CASRGTRPRSYNEQFF | TGTGCCAGCAGGGGGACTAGGCCACGCTCCTACAATGAGCAGTTCTTC
TRBJ2-3 | - | - | TRBV7-2 | CASSSGRLVDTQYF | TGTGCCAGCAGCTCGGGACGATTAGTCGATACGCAGTATTTT
TRBJ2-4 | - | - | TRBV25-1 | CASSAGTNIQYF | TGTGCCAGCAGTGCGGGTACAAACATTCAGTACTTC
TRBJ2-1 | - | - | TRBV7-9 | CASSRGLLGDEQFF | TGTGCCAGCTCAAGGGGACTTCTAGGAGATGAGCAGTTCTTC
TRBJ2-4 | - | - | TRBV5-1 | CASSLGPGVSKNIQYF | TGCGCCAGCAGCTTGGGTCCAGGGGTGTCCAAAAACATTCAGTACTTC
TRBJ2-7 | - | TRBD1 | TRBV5-4 | CASSLGDSEQYF | TGTGCCAGCAGCTTGGGGGACAGCGAGCAGTACTTC
TRBJ2-3 | once | - | TRBV19 | CASSQQDTQYF | TGTGCCAGTAGCCAACAAGATACGCAGTATTTT
TRBJ1-5 | - | - | TRBV6-1 | CASSTRGYSNQPQHF | TGTGCCAGCAGTACCAGAGGATATAGCAATCAGCCCCAGCATTTT
TRBJ2-2 | - | TRBD1 | TRBV28 | CASRGNRGPTGELFF | TGTGCCAGCAGGGGGAACAGGGGTCCTACCGGGGAGCTGTTTTTT
TRBJ1-2 | - | TRBD1 | TRBV23-1 | CASSLDRALQGYTF | TGCGCCAGCAGCCTGGACAGGGCTCTGCAGGGCTACACCTTC
TRBJ2-5 | - | - | TRBV7-2 | CASSLNKETQYF | TGTGCCAGCAGCTTAAATAAAGAGACCCAGTACTTC
TRBJ1-4 | - | TRBD1 | TRBV30 | CAWSGDRREKLFF | TGTGCCTGGAGTGGGGACAGGAGGGAAAAACTGTTTTTT
TRBJ1-2 | - | - | TRBV5-4 | CASSLALRISGGYTF | TGTGCCAGCAGCTTAGCCCTTCGGATCTCAGGGGGCTACACCTTC
TRBJ2-5 | - | TRBD2 | TRBV28 | CASSTPGLAEETQYF | TGTGCCAGCAGTACCCCGGGACTAGCGGAAGAGACCCAGTACTTC
TRBJ2-2 | - | - | TRBV13 | CASSMLTGPGELFF | TGTGCCAGCAGCATGCTAACAGGGCCCGGGGAGCTGTTTTTT
TRBJ2-7 | - | TRBD1 | TRBV5-4 | CASSPDRRAQHEQYF | TGTGCCAGCAGCCCGGACAGGCGCGCTCAGCACGAGCAGTACTTC
TRBJ2-2 | - | TRBD1 | TRBV2 | CASRNRGQRGELFF | TGTGCCAGCAGGAACAGGGGTCAACGGGGGGAGCTGTTTTTT
TRBJ2-5 | - | - | TRBV5-1 | CASRTLAGETQYF | TGCGCCAGCAGAACACTAGCTGGGGAGACCCAGTACTTC
TRBJ1-2 | - | TRBD1 | TRBV10-3 | CAISDNWGQGRGYTF | TGTGCCATCAGTGATAATTGGGGACAGGGAAGGGGCTACACCTTC
TRBJ2-5 | once | TRBD1 | TRBV5-1 | CASSLVAGGYETQYF | TGCGCCAGCAGCTTGGTGGCAGGGGGCTATGAGACCCAGTACTTC
TRBJ2-7 | - | - | TRBV7-2 | CASSLFNFPPTYEQYF | TGTGCCAGCAGCTTATTTAACTTCCCTCCCACCTACGAGCAGTACTTC
TRBJ1-5 | - | - | TRBV27 | CASSPYAHRDSNQPQHF | TGTGCCAGCAGTCCTTACGCCCACAGGGATAGCAATCAGCCCCAGCATTTT
TRBJ2-3 | - | TRBD2 | TRBV7-3 | CASSLSGGSTDTQYF | TGTGCCAGCAGCCTTTCGGGGGGTAGCACAGATACGCAGTATTTT
TRBJ2-3 | - | - | TRBV28 | CATSRDSTDTQYF | TGTGCCACCTCCAGGGACAGCACAGATACGCAGTATTTT
TRBJ1-5 | - | - | TRBV4-1 | CASSQQGPLGQPQHF | TGCGCCAGCAGCCAACAGGGGCCTTTGGGTCAGCCCCAGCATTTT
TRBJ2-7 | - | TRBD2 | TRBV11-2 | CASSLRGGLGEQYF | TGTGCCAGCAGCTTGCGGGGAGGGCTAGGCGAGCAGTACTTC
TRBJ1-1 | - | - | TRBV2 | CASRGDELWDRSTLGAFF | TGTGCCAGCAGGGGAGATGAGCTCTGGGATCGTAGTACTCTGGGGGCTTTCTTT
TRBJ1-1 | once | - | TRBV7-9 | CASSSFLRAPREMAFF | TGTGCCAGCAGCTCATTTCTGAGGGCGCCTCGGGAAATGGCTTTCTTT
TRBJ2-3 | - | - | TRBV29-1 | CSAAAWAGALGLTDTQYF | TGCAGCGCTGCGGCGTGGGCGGGGGCCCTGGGGCTCACAGATACGCAGTATTTT
TRBJ2-7 | - | TRBD2 | TRBV7-9 | CASSLGSAGGVQYF | TGTGCCAGCAGCTTAGGTTCGGCGGGAGGCGTGCAGTACTTC
TRBJ2-1 | - | - | TRBV7-3 | CASSQGGHRQWDEQFF | TGTGCCAGCAGCCAAGGTGGTCACAGACAATGGGATGAGCAGTTCTTC
TRBJ2-7 | - | TRBD2 | TRBV6-6 | CASSYSLAGGYEQYF | TGTGCCAGCAGTTACTCTCTAGCGGGAGGATACGAGCAGTACTTC
TRBJ2-7 | - | - | TRBV6-6 | CASSFGAPEQYF | TGTGCCAGCAGTTTTGGAGCCCCCGAGCAGTACTTC
TRBJ2-1 | few | TRBD2 | TRBV19 | CASSPVAGLEQFF | TGTGCCAGTAGTCCCGTAGCGGGACTTGAGCAGTTCTTC
TRBJ2-5 | - | - | TRBV14 | CASSQVMGMTQYF | TGTGCCAGCAGCCAAGTTATGGGGATGACCCAGTACTTC
TRBJ1-3 | - | TRBD1 | TRBV28 | CASSLGQGRNTIYF | TGTGCCAGCAGTTTAGGACAGGGCCGGAACACCATATATTTT
TRBJ2-7 | - | - | TRBV27 | CASSTRGRRDGASYEQYF | TGTGCCAGCAGCACCAGGGGGAGGCGGGACGGGGCGAGCTACGAGCAGTACTTC